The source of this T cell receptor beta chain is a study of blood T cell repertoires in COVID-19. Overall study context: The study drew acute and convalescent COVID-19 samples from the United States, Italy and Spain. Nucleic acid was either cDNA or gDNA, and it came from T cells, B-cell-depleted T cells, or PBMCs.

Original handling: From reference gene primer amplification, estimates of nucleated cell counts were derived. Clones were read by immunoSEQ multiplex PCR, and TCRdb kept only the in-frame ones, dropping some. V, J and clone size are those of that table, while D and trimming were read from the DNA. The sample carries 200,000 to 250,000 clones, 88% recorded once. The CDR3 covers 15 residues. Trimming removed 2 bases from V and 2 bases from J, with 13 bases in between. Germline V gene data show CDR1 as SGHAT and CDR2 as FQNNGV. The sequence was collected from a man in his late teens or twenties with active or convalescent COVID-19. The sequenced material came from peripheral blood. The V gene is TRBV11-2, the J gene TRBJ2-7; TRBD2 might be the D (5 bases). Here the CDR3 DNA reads TGTGCCAGCAGCTTACAGACTATGGGAACCTACGAGCAGTACTTC. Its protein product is CASSLQTMGTYEQYF.